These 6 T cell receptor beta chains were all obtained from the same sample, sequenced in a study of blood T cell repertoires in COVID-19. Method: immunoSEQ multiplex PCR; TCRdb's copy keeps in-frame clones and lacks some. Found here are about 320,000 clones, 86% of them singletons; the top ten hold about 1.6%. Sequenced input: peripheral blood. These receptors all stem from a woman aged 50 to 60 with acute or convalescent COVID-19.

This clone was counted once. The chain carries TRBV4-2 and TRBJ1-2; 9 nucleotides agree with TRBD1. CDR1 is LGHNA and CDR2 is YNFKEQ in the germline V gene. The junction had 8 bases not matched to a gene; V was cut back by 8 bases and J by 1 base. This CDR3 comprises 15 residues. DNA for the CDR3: TGTGCCAGCGGGAAGGACAGGGGCGATAACTATGGCTACACCTTC. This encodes CASGKDRGDNYGYTF.

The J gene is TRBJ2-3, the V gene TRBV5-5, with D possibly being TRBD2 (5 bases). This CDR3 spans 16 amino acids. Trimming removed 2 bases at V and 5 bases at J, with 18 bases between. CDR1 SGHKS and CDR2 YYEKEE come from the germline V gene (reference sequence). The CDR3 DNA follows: TGTGCCAGCAGCTTTATCGGAGTGGGAGTTTTAGATACGCAGTATTTT. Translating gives CASSFIGVGVLDTQYF.

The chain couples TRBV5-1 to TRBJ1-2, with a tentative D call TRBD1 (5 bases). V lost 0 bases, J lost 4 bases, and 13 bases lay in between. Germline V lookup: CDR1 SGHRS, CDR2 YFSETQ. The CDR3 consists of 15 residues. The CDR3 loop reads CASSLGAGKSYGYTF. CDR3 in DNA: TGCGCCAGCAGCTTGGGGGCAGGGAAGAGCTATGGCTACACCTTC.

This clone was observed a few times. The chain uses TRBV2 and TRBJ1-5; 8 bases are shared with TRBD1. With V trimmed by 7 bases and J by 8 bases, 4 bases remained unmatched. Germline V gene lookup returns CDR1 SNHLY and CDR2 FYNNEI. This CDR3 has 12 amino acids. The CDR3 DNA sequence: TGTGCCAGCAATGGACAGGGTGAGCCCCAGCATTTT. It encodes CASNGQGEPQHF.

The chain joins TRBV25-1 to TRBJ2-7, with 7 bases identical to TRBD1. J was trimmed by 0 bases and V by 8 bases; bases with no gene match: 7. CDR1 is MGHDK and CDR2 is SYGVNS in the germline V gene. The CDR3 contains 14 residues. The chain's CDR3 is CASQRQGSSYEQYF. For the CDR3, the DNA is TGTGCCAGCCAAAGACAGGGTTCCTCCTACGAGCAGTACTTC.

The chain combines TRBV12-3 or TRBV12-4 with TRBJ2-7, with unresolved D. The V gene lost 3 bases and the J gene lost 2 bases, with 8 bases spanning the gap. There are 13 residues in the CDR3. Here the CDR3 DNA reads TGTGCCAGCAGTTTCAGGCATGCCTACGAGCAGTACTTC. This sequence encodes CASSFRHAYEQYF.